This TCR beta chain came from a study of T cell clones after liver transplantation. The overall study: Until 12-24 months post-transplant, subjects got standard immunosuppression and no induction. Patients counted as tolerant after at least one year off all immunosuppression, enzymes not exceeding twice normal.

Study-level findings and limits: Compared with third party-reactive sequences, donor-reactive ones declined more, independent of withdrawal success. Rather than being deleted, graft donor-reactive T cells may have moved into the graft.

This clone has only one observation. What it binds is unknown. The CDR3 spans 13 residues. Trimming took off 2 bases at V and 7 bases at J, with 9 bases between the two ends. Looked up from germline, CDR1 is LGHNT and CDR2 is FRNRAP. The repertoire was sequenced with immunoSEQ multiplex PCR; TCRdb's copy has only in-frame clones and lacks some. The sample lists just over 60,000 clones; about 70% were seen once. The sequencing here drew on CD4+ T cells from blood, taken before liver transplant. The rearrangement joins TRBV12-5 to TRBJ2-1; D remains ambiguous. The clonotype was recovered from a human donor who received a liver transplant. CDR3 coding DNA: TGTGCTAGTGGTTTGACAGAAAGGAATGAGCAGTTCTTC. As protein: CASGLTERNEQFF.